The present entry profiles one TCR beta chain with its context. This receptor's antigen is unknown. No much larger clone exists at a distance of one base, and base qualities are not known. This entry is derived from a study of cytomegalovirus exposure and HLA in healthy donors (dated by TCRdb to 2015 to 2018). The study in broad terms: In an earlier analysis of about 560 of the donors, 250 to 300 Gb of sequence data and some 100 million unique TCR beta sequences from about 179 million T cells were reported. Roughly 310 gigabases of sequencing data and approximately 93 million unique TCR sequences were included in an early release covering roughly 700 HLA-typed donors. Of the roughly 390 genotyped donors, 80% to 90% were placed in the genetic ancestry cluster associated with self-reported Caucasian donors. The study aimed to test whether signatures of past pathogen exposure could be identified by cataloging public T cell receptors. Using immunosequencing, the study profiled T cell repertoires from 640 or so subjects and related those repertoires to cytomegalovirus serostatus. In addition to the first cohort of hundreds of subjects, a separate validation cohort of under 150 different subjects was used. The study combined high-throughput TCR immunosequencing, statistical association of individual TCRs with disease status, and machine learning to predict cytomegalovirus infection status. A later analysis re-analyzed previously published TCR beta repertoires from 666 donors and added high-resolution HLA genotyping to study TCR occurrence patterns. Rather than using new phenotypic data, the later analysis identified candidate immune exposures from TCR beta sequences and from how often those sequences occurred across donors. To decide whether each TCR beta V gene segment behaved as functional or pseudogenic, an earlier analysis of fewer than 750 of the donors relied on high-throughput TCR beta sequencing. Donor age, sex, ethnicity and CMV serostatus were collected together with the repertoire data. A later genetic analysis used genome-wide SNP genotypes for about three fifths of the 666 donors, treating that subset as a discovery cohort. Every discovery cohort repertoire had been produced on one sequencing platform. Both class I and class II loci were covered by HLA typing, at four-digit resolution. Typing coverage varied by locus: roughly 629-640 donors for A, B, C, DRB1 and DQB1; roughly 520 for DQA1; approximately 610 for DPA1; around 490 for DPB1. A handful of DR-DQ haplotypes were handled as single units for association and clustering because linkage in the cohort was strong. Among some 410 genotyped donors of the cohort, an average of about 240,000 unique TCR beta nucleotide sequences were sequenced per donor, around a sixth of them non-productive.

The method behind the library was the immunoSEQ multiplex PCR assay. The multiplex PCR relied on a mix of 60 forward primers for TCR Vbeta segments and 13 reverse primers for TCR Jbeta segments. Amplification of the CDR3 region of rearranged TCR beta genes was performed with a multiplex PCR assay on genomic DNA. Amplified TCR beta libraries were sequenced as 87-base-pair reads on the Illumina HiSeq System. The authors processed their data as follows. A later analysis counted some 74 million unique TCR beta chains across the 550 to 800 repertoires, and around 9.9 million of these chains were shared by at least two donors. Raw reads were error-corrected and collapsed into unique sequences with a nearest-neighbor algorithm that merged closely related sequences to remove PCR and sequencing errors. CDR3 sequences were aligned to IMGT reference sequences to assign V, D and J gene segments. For a sequence to be retained, at least a six-nucleotide match to both a V gene segment and a J gene segment was required. Rearrangements were classified as productive when the CDR3 lacked stop codons and remained in frame with V and J, and all other rearrangements were classified as non-productive. Following IMGT convention, CDR3 was defined as the stretch from the second conserved V-encoded cysteine up to the conserved J-encoded phenylalanine. The earlier analysis of 550 to 650 of the donors excluded any sequence lacking an unambiguous match to a single V gene segment. An earlier analysis of around 600 of the donors classified V segments as functional when productive rearrangements were above 56.7% and as segregating when the standard deviation between donors was above 5%. A statistical classification framework was built to diagnose cytomegalovirus status from the catalog of TCR beta chain sequences. In a later analysis, V and J genes were assigned by comparing TCR nucleotide sequences against IMGT/GENE-DB human TR gene sequences. The TCRdist pipeline was used in a later analysis to assign CDR3 sequences and most-parsimonious VDJ recombination scenarios. A later analysis defined each TCR beta chain by its CDR3 amino acid sequence plus V-gene family, and excluded reads lacking a unique V-gene family. In a later analysis, 550 to 650 highly shared, low-generation-probability nucleotide sequences were removed to address suspected cross-contamination and a sequencing artifact. A later analysis calculated a clonal expansion index for each public chain from normalized within-repertoire ranks of inferred template counts. In a later analysis, generation probabilities were computed with a VDJ recombination model fitted to out-of-frame rearrangements, and the resulting probabilities were checked against IGoR. Hypergeometric tests were used in a later analysis to score TCR-TCR, TCR-HLA and TCR-CMV co-occurrence, with a repertoire-size bias correction applied to the TCR pairs. A later analysis estimated false discovery rates by permuting HLA or CMV assignments 20 times. In a later analysis, co-occurring TCRs were grouped with DBSCAN, and TCRdist sequence similarity was added when clustering was performed within HLA-allele-positive subsets. Repertoires with fewer than 30,000 or more than 120,000 public chains, plus five repertoires with anomalous nucleotide sharing, were excluded from co-occurrence clustering. Held by TCRdb, this immuneACCESS table contains in-frame sequences only and omits some clones. Under half of the omission traces to an unresolved V gene where checked; the cause of the rest is unknown. V, J and clone size reflect that table, while D and trimming were determined from the DNA. The sample data list some 90,000 clones, and about four fifths of these were observed just once. The ten largest clones capture 10% to 13% of the sample.

What the work shows at the level of the full study, not this receptor alone: Presence/absence analyses assumed roughly uniform sequencing depth across donors, an assumption that may not hold. According to a later analysis, TCR association rates differed among HLA loci, with DRB1 alleles showing the most associated TCRs and HLA-C alleles showing the fewest. A later genetic analysis reported fewer N-insertions in productive TCRs among donors in an Asian-associated ancestry cluster than the roughly 700-donor mean. A further reported finding was that TCR beta sequences accurately predicted the HLA-A and HLA-B alleles for most subjects in the first cohort. Assigning TCR associations to individual alleles was difficult when HLA alleles, especially DR and DQ, strongly co-occurred. In an earlier analysis of approximately 590 of the donors, most TCR beta V segments appeared in productive rearrangements about 87% or about 30% of the time, broadly matching IMGT annotations. Some IMGT-functional V segments, including TRBV6-2 and TRBV6-3, could not be told apart with the 87-base-pair reads, so those segments were excluded. In a later genetic analysis, a missense DCLRE1C variant was associated with V-gene and J-gene trimming of TCR beta chains, and the association was replicated in an independent cohort. The authors suggested that the approach could potentially be extended to other disease states and immunological phenotypes. HLA typing was unavailable for some donors at each locus, so association tests used only the typed subset. A cluster of highly shared sequence variants was judged likely to represent a technical artifact of the sequencing pipeline. A later analysis associated 16,951 TCR beta sequences with specific HLA alleles at a false discovery rate of 0.05. Several of the top co-occurrence clusters appeared to be linked to parvovirus B19, influenza, CMV and Epstein-Barr virus, according to a later analysis. Because counts were too low, 15 or so rarely observed V segments, including chromosome 9 orphons, were excluded from the earlier analysis of under 650 of the donors. Most CMV-associated TCR beta chains appeared to be HLA-restricted in a later analysis, and the HLA associations seemed to be driven largely by CMV exposure. For the cohort, immune exposure information was limited to CMV serostatus. Correlated functional status among segregating V segments might reflect linkage disequilibrium, but an unknown experimental factor could not be ruled out. A few of the identified cytomegalovirus-associated TCR beta chains were confirmed in vitro to be specific for cytomegalovirus antigens. Most TCR sequences were seen in very few donors, while some public TCRs were found in many individuals. The study gave a list of around 170 TCR beta chains associated with cytomegalovirus. This cohort had only TCR beta chains sequenced, and the lack of alpha or paired-chain data limited which features could be detected. The classifier was reported to diagnose cytomegalovirus status with high specificity and sensitivity in both the original cohort and the validation cohort. A later analysis found that HLA-associated TCR beta chains were more clonally expanded and had lower generation probabilities than equally common non-associated chains.

V loses 4 bases of germline sequence and J loses 5 bases, and the interval between the two ends is 20 bases. The CDR3, from cysteine to phenylalanine, totals 16 residues. The entry retains the CDR3 DNA only, 48 bases that are in frame from base 1. Via the germline V gene (reference sequence), CDR1 is SEHNR and CDR2 FQNEAQ. In total, 630 or so healthy bone marrow donors made up the cohort. All cohort members were sampled while nominally healthy, although unrecorded immune exposures were likely present. CMV serostatus was recorded as positive for around 300 and negative for about half of the 666 cohort members, whereas no CMV serostatus was recorded for the donor in question. A peripheral blood sample was collected from each donor, and TCR beta sequencing was performed on peripheral blood mononuclear cells. Genomic DNA was extracted from the blood cell samples with the Qiagen DNeasy Blood Extraction Kit.

Sequencing was performed on PBMCs. This receptor was identified in a human donor in good health. Recombination joined TRBV7-9 with TRBJ2-5; TRBD1 is a weak D gene call, 6 bases matching. CDR3 loop: CASSSSGTRVTETQYF. The nucleotide sequence is given as TGTGCCAGCAGCTCCTCCGGGACAAGGGTTACGGAGACCCAGTACTTC.